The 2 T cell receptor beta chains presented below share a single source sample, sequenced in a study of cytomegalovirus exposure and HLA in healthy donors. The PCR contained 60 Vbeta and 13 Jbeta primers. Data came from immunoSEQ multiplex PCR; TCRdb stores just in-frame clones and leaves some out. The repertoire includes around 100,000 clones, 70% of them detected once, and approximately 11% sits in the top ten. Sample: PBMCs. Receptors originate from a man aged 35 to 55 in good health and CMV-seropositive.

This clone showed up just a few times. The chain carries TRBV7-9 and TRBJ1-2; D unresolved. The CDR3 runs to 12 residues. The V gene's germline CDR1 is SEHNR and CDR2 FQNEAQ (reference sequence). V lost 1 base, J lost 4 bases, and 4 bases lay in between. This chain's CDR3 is CASSLDSYGYTF. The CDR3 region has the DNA TGTGCCAGCAGCTTAGACAGCTATGGCTACACCTTC.

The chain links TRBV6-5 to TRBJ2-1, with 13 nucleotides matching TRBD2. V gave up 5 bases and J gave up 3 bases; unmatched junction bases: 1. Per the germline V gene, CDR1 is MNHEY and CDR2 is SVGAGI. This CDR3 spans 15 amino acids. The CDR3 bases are TGTGCCAGCAGTGGGACTAGCGGGAACTACAATGAGCAGTTCTTC. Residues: CASSGTSGNYNEQFF.